This T cell receptor (beta chain) was sequenced during a study of T cells in Graves' hyperthyroidism and ophthalmopathy. On the study more broadly: Peripheral blood specimens were obtained at initial diagnosis, prior to any treatment.

Authors of the study amplified TCR beta CDR3 regions from RNA transcripts. Carried out on the TCR CDR3, a first-round RT-PCR used the HTBI primer set. MiXCR was run by TCRdb on the multiplex PCR reads, yielding one entry per CDR3 protein. This table holds hundreds of thousands of distinct CDR3 sequences, 35% to 40% found once. Note on this clonotype: It is likely a read error, because the conserved phenylalanine at the end of the CDR3 is missing.

CDR1 KGHDR and CDR2 SFDVKD come from the germline V gene. The CDR3 length is 16 residues. V trimming: 7 bases; J trimming: 5 bases; junction bases outside the gene matches: 16. The chain couples TRBV24-1 to TRBJ2-7; TRBD2 matches 7 bases. Sample: blood. The TCR comes from a man younger than 35 with Graves' hyperthyroidism. CDR3 in amino acids: CATSSSLGGPKNEQYL. The CDR3 bases are TGTGCCACCAGCTCCTCCCTGGGAGGGCCGAAGAACGAGCAGTACCTC.